This TCR beta chain derives from a study of blood T cells in healthy people across ages. This clonotype was recorded a few times. What it binds is unknown. Overall study findings and caveats: Correlation between TCR beta diversity and naive T cell percentage was strong.

CDR3 length equals 15 residues. The V segment lost 5 bases and the J segment 5 bases; nucleotides outside the gene matches: 6. The germline CDR1 and CDR2 sequences are MDHEN and SYDVKM. Then a second PCR, running about 6 to 11 cycles, was carried out with a sample-barcoded 5' primer and a J-beta primer mix. TCRdb passed the 5' RACE reads through MiXCR, listing each CDR3 protein once. The repertoire has almost 550,000 distinct CDR3 sequences, 24% of them found once; the top ten carry less than 9%. The same data also contributed to another study, on T cells of mothers and their children.

The V gene is TRBV28, the J gene TRBJ2-3, with 11 bases that match TRBD2. The receptor's source is a boy aged 5-17 years in good health. Sample: blood. The CDR3 is CASSTRSGGGDTQYF. The CDR3 bases are TGTGCCAGCAGTACACGTAGCGGGGGGGGAGATACGCAGTATTTT.